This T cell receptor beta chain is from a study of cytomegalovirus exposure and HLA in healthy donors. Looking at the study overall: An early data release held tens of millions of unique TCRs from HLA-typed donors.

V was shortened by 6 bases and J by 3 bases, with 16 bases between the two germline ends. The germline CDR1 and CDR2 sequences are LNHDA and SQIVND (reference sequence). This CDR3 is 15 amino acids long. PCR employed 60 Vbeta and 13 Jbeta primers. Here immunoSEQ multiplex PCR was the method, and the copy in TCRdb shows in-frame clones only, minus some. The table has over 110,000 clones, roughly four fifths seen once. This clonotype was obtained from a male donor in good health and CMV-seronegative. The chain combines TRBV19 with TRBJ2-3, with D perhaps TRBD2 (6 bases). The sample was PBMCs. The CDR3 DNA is TGTGCCAGTAGCCTCATCGGGACTGGGACAGATACGCAGTATTTT. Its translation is CASSLIGTGTDTQYF.